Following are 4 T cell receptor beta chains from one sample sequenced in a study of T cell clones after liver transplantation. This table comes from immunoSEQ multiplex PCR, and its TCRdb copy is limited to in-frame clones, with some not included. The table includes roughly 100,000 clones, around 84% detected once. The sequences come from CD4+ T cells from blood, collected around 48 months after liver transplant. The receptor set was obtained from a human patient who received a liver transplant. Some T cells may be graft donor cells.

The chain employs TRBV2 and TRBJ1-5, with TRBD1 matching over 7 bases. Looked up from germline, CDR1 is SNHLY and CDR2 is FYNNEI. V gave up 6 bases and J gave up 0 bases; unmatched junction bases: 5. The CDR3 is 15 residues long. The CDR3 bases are TGTGCCAGCAGGGAGACAGGGACTAGCAATCAGCCCCAGCATTTT. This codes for CASRETGTSNQPQHF.

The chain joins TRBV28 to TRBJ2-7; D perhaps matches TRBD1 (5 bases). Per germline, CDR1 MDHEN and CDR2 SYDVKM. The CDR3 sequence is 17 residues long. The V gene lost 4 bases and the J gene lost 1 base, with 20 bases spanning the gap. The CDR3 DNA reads TGTGCCAGCAGTTCTTTGGGGCGGAGCCTTAGGTCCTACGAGCAGTACTTC. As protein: CASSSLGRSLRSYEQYF.

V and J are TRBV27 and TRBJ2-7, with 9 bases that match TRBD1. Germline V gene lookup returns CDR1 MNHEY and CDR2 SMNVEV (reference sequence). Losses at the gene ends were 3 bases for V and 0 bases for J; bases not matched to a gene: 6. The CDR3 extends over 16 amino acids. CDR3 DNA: TGTGCCAGCAGTTTTTACGGACAGGGGAGCTCCTACGAGCAGTACTTC. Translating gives CASSFYGQGSSYEQYF.

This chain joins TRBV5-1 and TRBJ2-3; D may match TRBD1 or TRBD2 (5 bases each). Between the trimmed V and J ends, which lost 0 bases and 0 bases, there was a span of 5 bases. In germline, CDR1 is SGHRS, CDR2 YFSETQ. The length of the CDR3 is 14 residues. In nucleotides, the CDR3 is TGCGCCAGCAGCTTGGGGGACAGCACAGATACGCAGTATTTT. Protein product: CASSLGDSTDTQYF.